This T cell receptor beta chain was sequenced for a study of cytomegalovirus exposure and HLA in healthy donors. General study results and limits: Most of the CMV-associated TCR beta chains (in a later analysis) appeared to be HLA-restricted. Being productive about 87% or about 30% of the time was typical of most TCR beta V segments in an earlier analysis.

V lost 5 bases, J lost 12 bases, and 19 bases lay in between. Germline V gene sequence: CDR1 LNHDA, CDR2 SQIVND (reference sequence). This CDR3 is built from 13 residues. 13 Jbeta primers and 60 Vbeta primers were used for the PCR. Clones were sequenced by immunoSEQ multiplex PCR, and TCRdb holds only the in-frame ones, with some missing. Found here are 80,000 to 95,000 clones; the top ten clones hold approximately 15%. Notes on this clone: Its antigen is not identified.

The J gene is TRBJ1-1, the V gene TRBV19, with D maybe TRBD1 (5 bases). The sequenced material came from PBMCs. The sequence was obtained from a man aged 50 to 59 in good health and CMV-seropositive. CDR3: CASSRGGERRTFF. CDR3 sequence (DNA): TGTGCCAGTAGTCGAGGAGGGGAACGTAGAACTTTCTTT.